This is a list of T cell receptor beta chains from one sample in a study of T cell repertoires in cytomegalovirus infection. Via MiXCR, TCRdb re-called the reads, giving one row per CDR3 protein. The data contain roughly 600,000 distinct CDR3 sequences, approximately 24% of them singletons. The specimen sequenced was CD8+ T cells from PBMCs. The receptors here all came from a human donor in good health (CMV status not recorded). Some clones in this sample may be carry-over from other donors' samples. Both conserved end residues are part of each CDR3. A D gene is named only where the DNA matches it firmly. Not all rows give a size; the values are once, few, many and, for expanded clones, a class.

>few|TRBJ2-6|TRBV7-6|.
TGTGCCAGCAGCTTAGAGGTCTCTGGGGCCAACGTCCTGACTTTC
CASSLEVSGANVLTF
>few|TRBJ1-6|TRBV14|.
TGTGCCAGCAGCCACTATATCGGGAATTCACCCCTCCACTTT
CASSHYIGNSPLHF
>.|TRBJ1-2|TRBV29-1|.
TGCAGCGTTGAAACGCCAGGGTCCTATGGCTACACCTTC
CSVETPGSYGYTF
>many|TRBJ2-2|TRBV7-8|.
TGTGCCAGCAGCTTACCCGGGGAGGCGATCGCCGGGGAGCTGTTTTTT
CASSLPGEAIAGELFF
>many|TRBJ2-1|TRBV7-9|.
TGTGCCAGCAGCTTCCCAGGAGACAATGAGCAGTTCTTC
CASSFPGDNEQFF
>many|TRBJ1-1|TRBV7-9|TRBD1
TGTGCCAGCGGACAGGGGACTGAAGCTTTCTTT
CASGQGTEAFF
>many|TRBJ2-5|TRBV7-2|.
TGTGCCAGCAGCTTAGGAGGGGTGGAGACCCAGTACTTC
CASSLGGVETQYF
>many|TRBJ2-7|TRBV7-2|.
TGTGCCAGCAGCTCCGGCCCCTACGAGCAGTACTTC
CASSSGPYEQYF
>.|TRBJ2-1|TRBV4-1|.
TGCGCCAGCAGCCGCAGGACAACCTCCTACAATGAGCAGTTCTTC
CASSRRTTSYNEQFF
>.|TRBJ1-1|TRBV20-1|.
TGCAGTGCTAGAAGGGGAATGAACACTGAAGCTTTCTTT
CSARRGMNTEAFF
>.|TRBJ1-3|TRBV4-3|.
TGCGCCAGCAGCCAGTTTAACTCTGGAAACACCATATATTTT
CASSQFNSGNTIYF
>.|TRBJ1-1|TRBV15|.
TGTGTCACCAGCAGATCCGGACAGCACACTGAAGCTTTCTTT
CVTSRSGQHTEAFF
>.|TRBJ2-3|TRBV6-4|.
TGTGCCAGCAGTTCGGACTCTTCCCCCAATACGCAGTATTTT
CASSSDSSPNTQYF
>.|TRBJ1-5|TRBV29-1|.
TGCAGCGTTGGGGGGGGGTATCAGCCCCAGCATTTT
CSVGGGYQPQHF
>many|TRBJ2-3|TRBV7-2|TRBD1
TGTGCCAGCAGTCGACAGGGGACTAGCACAGATACGCAGTATTTT
CASSRQGTSTDTQYF
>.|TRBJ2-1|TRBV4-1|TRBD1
TGCGCCAGCAGCCTAGCCGGGACAGAATACAATGAGCAGTTCTTC
CASSLAGTEYNEQFF
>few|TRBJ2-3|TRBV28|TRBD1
TGTGCCAGCAGTGGGCACAGGGGACCCCCAGAAGATACGCAGTATTTT
CASSGHRGPPEDTQYF
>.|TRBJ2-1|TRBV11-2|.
TGTGCCAGCACCCTTGAGCGGTTTGCGGGTTACCCCCGAGAGCAGTTCTTC
CASTLERFAGYPREQFF
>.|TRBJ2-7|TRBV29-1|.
TGCAGCGTTGAAACTGGAGACTACGAGCAGTACTTC
CSVETGDYEQYF
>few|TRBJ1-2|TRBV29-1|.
TGCAGCGTTGGGGGGGGAGGAGTATACCATCTTGTCGGCTACACCTTC
CSVGGGGVYHLVGYTF
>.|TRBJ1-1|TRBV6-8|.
TGTGCCAGCAGGCGGACGGGGGGGGTGACTGAAGCTTTCTTT
CASRRTGGVTEAFF
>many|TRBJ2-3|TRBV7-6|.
TGTGCCAGCAGCCCACCCCCGGATACCACAGATACGCAGTATTTT
CASSPPPDTTDTQYF
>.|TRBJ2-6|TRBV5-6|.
TGTGCCAGCAGCTTTCCGGGACTGCTCTCTGGGGCCAACGTCCTGACTTTC
CASSFPGLLSGANVLTF
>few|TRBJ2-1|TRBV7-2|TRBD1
TGTGCCAGCAGCGGGACAGGGACGAATGAGCAGTTCTTC
CASSGTGTNEQFF
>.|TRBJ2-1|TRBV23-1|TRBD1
TGCGCCAGCAGTCAAAAGGGACAGGGGGCGAGCAATGAGCAGTTCTTC
CASSQKGQGASNEQFF
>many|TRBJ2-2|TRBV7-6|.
TGTGCCAGCAGCTTAGTGGGGTCCCGTGCCGACACCGGGGAGCTGTTTTTT
CASSLVGSRADTGELFF
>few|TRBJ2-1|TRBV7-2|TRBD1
TGTGCCAGCAGCTTACTCAGGGGGCAAAGCTCCTACAATGAGCAGTTCTTC
CASSLLRGQSSYNEQFF
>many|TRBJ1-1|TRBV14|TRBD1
TGTGCCAGCAGCCCTTGGACAGGTGGGCACACTGAAGCTTTCTTT
CASSPWTGGHTEAFF
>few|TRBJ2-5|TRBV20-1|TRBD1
TGCAGTGCGGACTTTTTGGACAGGCCTTCCTGGGAGACCCAGTACTTC
CSADFLDRPSWETQYF
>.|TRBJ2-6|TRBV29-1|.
TGCAGCGGGGCATCCACCCTAAGCTCTGGGGCCAACGTCCTGACTTTC
CSGASTLSSGANVLTF
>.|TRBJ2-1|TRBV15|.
TGTGCCACCAGCAGAGGGGTCCTAGCGCCGACTGAGGATGAGCAGTTCTTC
CATSRGVLAPTEDEQFF
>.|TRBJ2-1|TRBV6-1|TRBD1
TGTGCCAGCAGTCCTTCCCGGGGGACAGGATACTACAATGAGCAGTTCTTC
CASSPSRGTGYYNEQFF
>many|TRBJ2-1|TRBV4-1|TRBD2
TGCGCCAGCAGCCCCCCTCTGGCTAGCGGGGCGTCCAATGAGCAGTTCTTC
CASSPPLASGASNEQFF
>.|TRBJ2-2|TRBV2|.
TGTGCCAGCAGTGAAGCGCTCGGGAACACCGGGGAGCTGTTTTTT
CASSEALGNTGELFF
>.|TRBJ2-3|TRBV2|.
TGTGCCACCCTGACAAGCACAGATACGCAGTATTTT
CATLTSTDTQYF
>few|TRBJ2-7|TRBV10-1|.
TGCGCCAGCAGTAGCGAAGGTTATGAGGAGCAGTACTTC
CASSSEGYEEQYF
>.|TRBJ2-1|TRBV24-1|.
TGTGCCACCAGTGACACCGGGCTGTACAATGAGCAGTTCTTC
CATSDTGLYNEQFF
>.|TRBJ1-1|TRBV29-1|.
TGCAGCGTGGAAACTTACAGGATTTTTCTCACTGAAGCTTTCTTT
CSVETYRIFLTEAFF
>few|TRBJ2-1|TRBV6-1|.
TGTGCCAGCAGTGAAGGCTTTAATGAGCAGTTCTTC
CASSEGFNEQFF
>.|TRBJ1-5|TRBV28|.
TGTGCCAGCTGCCTGGGGGTTTTTAGCAATCAGCCCCAGCATTTT
CASCLGVFSNQPQHF
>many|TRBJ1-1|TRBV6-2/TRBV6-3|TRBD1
TGTGCCAGCAGGCAGGGACAGCGAACTGAAGCTTTCTTT
CASRQGQRTEAFF